Listed below are T cell receptor beta chains from one sample, sequenced in a study of CD8+ T cells in alopecia areata. Profiling relied on immunoSEQ multiplex PCR, and the TCRdb table lists in-frame clones only, not all of them. The sample records more than 200,000 clones, around 67% being singletons. The material was CD4+ T cells sorted from blood, obtained at week 0. These receptors came from a human donor with alopecia areata. The CDR3 runs from the conserved cysteine through the conserved F or W. The D gene is left open where the match is weak. Only some rows state a clone size, as once, few, many or a class for expanded clones.

d_gene	v_gene	j_gene	abundance	CDR3aa	CDR3nt
-	TRBV2	TRBJ2-2	once	CASSPTGTGELFF	TGTGCCAGCAGCCCTACAGGCACCGGGGAGCTGTTTTTT
TRBD2	TRBV7-2	TRBJ2-5	few	CASSLREGETQYF	TGTGCCAGCAGCTTACGGGAGGGGGAGACCCAGTACTTC
-	TRBV18	TRBJ2-7	-	CASSLRGASGDEQYF	TGTGCCAGCTCACTACGGGGGGCGTCGGGAGACGAGCAGTACTTC
-	TRBV6-6	TRBJ1-1	few	CASRDTGHLGTEAFF	TGTGCCAGCAGGGATACAGGGCACTTGGGCACTGAAGCTTTCTTT
TRBD2	TRBV29-1	TRBJ2-3	-	CSAFAGVTTDTQYF	TGCAGCGCCTTTGCGGGGGTAACAACAGATACGCAGTATTTT
-	TRBV29-1	TRBJ2-2	-	CSVDSGYTGELFF	TGCAGCGTTGATAGCGGATACACCGGGGAGCTGTTTTTT
-	TRBV7-9	TRBJ2-7	-	CASSLAAFDVDYSYEQYF	TGTGCCAGCAGCTTAGCCGCTTTCGATGTTGACTACTCCTACGAGCAGTACTTC
-	TRBV29-1	TRBJ2-5	-	CSVARETQYF	TGCAGCGTGGCCCGGGAGACCCAGTACTTC
-	TRBV25-1	TRBJ2-2	-	CASSEVASSNTGELFF	TGTGCCAGCAGTGAAGTTGCCAGTTCGAACACCGGGGAGCTGTTTTTT
TRBD2	TRBV7-2	TRBJ2-5	-	CASSLLAAYQETQYF	TGTGCCAGCAGCTTACTAGCGGCGTACCAAGAGACCCAGTACTTC
TRBD2	TRBV29-1	TRBJ2-7	-	CSVAESPGRGNEQYF	TGCAGCGTTGCAGAAAGCCCGGGGAGGGGAAACGAGCAGTACTTC
-	TRBV20-1	TRBJ1-1	-	CSAGGGEAFF	TGCAGTGCAGGAGGGGGTGAAGCTTTCTTT